Listed here are 32 T cell receptor beta chains from one sample, sequenced in a study of shared clonotypes between healthy human individuals. Assay used: immunoSEQ multiplex PCR; TCRdb lists only in-frame clones, some missing. The sample has 2 million to 2.5 million clones, approximately 96% seen once. Sequenced sample: naive CD4+ T cells sorted from blood. Subset specified: CD45RA+ positively selected. The receptors come from a man younger than 30 in good health.

In regard to this clone: Other DNA sequences in the same sample also yield this CDR3. The rearrangement uses TRBV6-5 and TRBJ2-1; 11 nucleotides line up with TRBD2. The CDR3 length is 14 residues. CDR1 and CDR2 from the germline V gene are MNHEY and SVGAGI. The V segment lost 5 bases and the J segment 4 bases; nucleotides outside the gene matches: 1. DNA of the CDR3: TGTGCCAGCAGTCCTAGCGGGGGGTACAATGAGCAGTTCTTC. It encodes CASSPSGGYNEQFF.

In regard to this clone: The identical CDR3 is also encoded by other nucleotide sequences in the sample. V and J are TRBV30 and TRBJ2-1; 11 bases match TRBD2. V was clipped by 2 bases and J by 4 bases; unmatched bases: 4. Per germline, CDR1 GTSNPN and CDR2 SVGIG (reference sequence). The CDR3 consists of 15 residues. The CDR3 loop reads CAWSSGTSGYNEQFF. The CDR3 bases are TGTGCCTGGAGTTCAGGGACTAGCGGATACAATGAGCAGTTCTTC.

The rearrangement uses TRBV19 and TRBJ2-7; 9 nucleotides line up with TRBD2. Germline CDR1 is LNHDA and CDR2 is SQIVND (reference sequence). With V trimmed by 2 bases and J by 1 base, 9 bases remained unmatched. The CDR3 sequence is 17 residues long. The CDR3 region is CASSIQASGTISYEQYF. CDR3 nucleotides: TGTGCCAGTAGTATACAAGCTAGCGGGACAATTTCCTACGAGCAGTACTTC.

With respect to this clone: Within the sample, other DNA sequences also encode this same CDR3. The V gene is TRBV5-1, the J gene TRBJ2-5; possible D gene TRBD1, 6 bases. Between the trimmed V and J ends, which lost 0 bases and 4 bases, there was a span of 10 bases. CDR1 and CDR2 (germline): SGHRS, YFSETQ. The CDR3 consists of 14 residues. The CDR3 region is CASSLGQVGETQYF. The DNA for the CDR3 is TGCGCCAGCAGCTTGGGACAGGTTGGAGAGACCCAGTACTTC. The variable domain in full, completed from reference TRBV5-1 and TRBJ2-5, reads KAGVTQTPRYLIKTRGQQVTLSCSPISGHRSVSWYQQTPGQGLQFLFEYFSETQRNKGNFPGRFSGRQFSNSRSEMNVSTLELGDSALYLCASSLGQVGETQYFGPGTRLLVL.

This sequence joins TRBV19 and TRBJ2-7, with D tentatively TRBD2 (6 bases). V was clipped by 3 bases and J by 1 base, with 16 bases between them. The CDR3 consists of 16 residues. CDR1 is LNHDA, CDR2 SQIVND, per germline (reference sequence). CDR3 in DNA: TGTGCCAGTAGTATTGATGGCGGGACTGAATCCTACGAGCAGTACTTC. This codes for CASSIDGGTESYEQYF.

The V and J genes are TRBV6-6 and TRBJ2-3, with TRBD2 matching 7 bases. Germline CDR1 reads MNHNY; CDR2 reads SVGAGI (reference sequence). The CDR3 extends over 12 amino acids. Unmatched junction bases numbered 2, after V lost 11 bases and J lost 0 bases. The CDR3 DNA follows: TGTGCCCTAGCGGCCAGCACAGATACGCAGTATTTT. Translating gives CALAASTDTQYF.

This sequence joins TRBV27 and TRBJ1-2; the D is unclear. Trimming left V 0 bases short and J 3 bases short, with 8 bases between. The germline V gene has CDR1 MNHEY and CDR2 SMNVEV (reference sequence). The CDR3 length is 14 residues. CDR3 in DNA: TGTGCCAGCAGTTTATCGGGGTATCACTATGGCTACACCTTC. Translating it yields CASSLSGYHYGYTF.

The rearrangement links TRBV5-1 to TRBJ2-1, with TRBD2 matching over 10 bases. Germline CDR1 SGHRS, CDR2 YFSETQ. The J segment lost 8 bases and the V segment lost 0 bases, leaving 8 bases of the junction unmatched. This CDR3 contains 16 residues. The CDR3 coding sequence is TGCGCCAGCAGCTTGGAAACCAGCGGGGGGGCGGATGAGCAGTTCTTC. Protein: CASSLETSGGADEQFF.

The gene calls are TRBV27 and TRBJ2-5; 7 nucleotides agree with TRBD2. The CDR3 loop spans 14 amino acids. With 4 bases clipped from V and 0 bases from J, the junction kept 2 bases outside the gene matches. Germline loops: CDR1 MNHEY, CDR2 SMNVEV (reference sequence). The CDR3 nucleotides are TGTGCCAGCAGTTACGGGGGGTACCAAGAGACCCAGTACTTC. The encoded protein is CASSYGGYQETQYF.

The chain is built from TRBV7-9 and TRBJ1-1, with D perhaps TRBD1 (5 bases). This CDR3 is built from 15 residues. CDR1 and CDR2 from the germline V gene are SEHNR and FQNEAQ (reference sequence). Trimming took 3 bases from V and 1 from J, leaving 12 bases between them. For the CDR3, the DNA is TGTGCCAGCAGCTTGGTCGGGGGACGGAACACTGAAGCTTTCTTT. Translating gives CASSLVGGRNTEAFF.

V gene TRBV5-4 combines with J gene TRBJ2-5; D is unclear. CDR3 length equals 13 residues. The V and J ends lost 4 bases and 1 base respectively, with 8 bases between them. CDR1 is SGHNT, CDR2 YYREEE, per germline (reference sequence). CDR3: CASSGRPQETQYF. The DNA for the CDR3 is TGTGCCAGCAGCGGACGGCCCCAAGAGACCCAGTACTTC.

V usage is TRBV15 and J usage is TRBJ2-5, with D possibly matching TRBD2 (6 bases). CDR3 length: 15 amino acids. The V end was cut by 2 bases, the J end by 3 bases, with 13 bases between. Germline V CDR1 and CDR2: LNHNV, YYDKDF (reference sequence). The CDR3 nucleotides read TGTGCCACCAGCAGACCGGGACTGGAAGAAGAGACCCAGTACTTC. It is translated as CATSRPGLEEETQYF.

The rearrangement joins TRBV7-2 to TRBJ1-2; 9 nucleotides agree with TRBD1. Germline V gene sequence: CDR1 SGHTA, CDR2 FQGNSA. With V trimmed by 2 bases and J by 6 bases, 13 bases remained unmatched. The CDR3 runs 17 residues. The CDR3 reads CASSLPGQGLNNDGYTF. The DNA for the CDR3 is TGTGCCAGCAGCTTACCGGGACAGGGATTAAATAATGATGGCTACACCTTC.

The CDR3 protein is CASSQALAGVSEQYF. The CDR3 DNA reads TGCGCCAGCAGCCAGGCACTAGCGGGAGTAAGCGAGCAGTACTTC. This rearrangement joins TRBV4-3 to TRBJ2-7; 11 bases line up with TRBD2. The germline V gene has CDR1 LGHNA and CDR2 YSLEER. This CDR3 has 15 amino acids. The V segment lost 3 bases and the J segment 6 bases; nucleotides outside the gene matches: 7.

V and J are TRBV6-1 and TRBJ1-5, with a weak D call TRBD1 (5 bases). CDR3 length equals 15 residues. The germline V gene has CDR1 MNHNS and CDR2 SASEGT. Trimming shortened V by 7 bases and J by 9 bases, and 22 bases separated the two germline ends. The chain's CDR3 is CASTSGRDAGTPQHF. The CDR3 nucleotides read TGTGCCAGCACCAGCGGAAGGGACGCCGGAACGCCCCAGCATTTT.

V and J are TRBV5-8 and TRBJ1-1; 11 bases are a match to TRBD1. Germline V gene lookup returns CDR1 SGHTS and CDR2 YDEGEE. J gave up 4 bases and V 4 bases, and 3 bases lay outside the gene matches. This CDR3 has 14 residues. The CDR3 here is CASSPGTGGTEAFF. In DNA, the CDR3 is TGTGCCAGCAGCCCTGGGACAGGGGGCACTGAAGCTTTCTTT.

The V gene is TRBV4-3, the J gene TRBJ1-6; the D gene is possibly TRBD1 (5 bases). V was clipped by 0 bases and J by 9 bases, with 18 bases between them. CDR1 is LGHNA, CDR2 YSLEER, per germline. This CDR3 spans 17 amino acids. The CDR3 is CASSQEYRGSGLSPLHF. CDR3 DNA sequence: TGCGCCAGCAGCCAAGAATATCGGGGCAGTGGCCTTTCACCCCTCCACTTT.

This chain joins TRBV5-1 and TRBJ1-5; TRBD1 matches at 12 bases. The germline gives CDR1 SGHRS, CDR2 YFSETQ. V gave up 4 bases and J gave up 1 base; unmatched junction bases: 3. This CDR3 is 16 amino acids long. The CDR3 sequence is CASSRDRGRSNQPQHF. DNA for the CDR3: TGCGCCAGCAGCCGGGACAGGGGGCGCAGCAATCAGCCCCAGCATTTT.

This chain's CDR3 is CAWSSYNEQYF. The DNA for the CDR3 is TGTGCCTGGAGTAGCTACAACGAGCAGTACTTC. This sequence joins TRBV30 and TRBJ2-7; unclear D gene. Germline CDR1 is GTSNPN and CDR2 is SVGIG (reference sequence). Trimming left V 2 bases short and J 5 bases short, with 7 bases between. This CDR3 is built from 11 residues.

In regard to this clone: Other DNA sequences in the sample encode the same CDR3. The V and J genes are TRBV5-1 and TRBJ1-5; D might be TRBD1 (6 bases). The CDR3 covers 13 residues. Germline loops: CDR1 SGHRS, CDR2 YFSETQ. V lost 2 bases, J lost 5 bases, and 8 bases lay in between. CDR3 residues: CASSLQGDQPQHF. CDR3 nucleotide sequence: TGCGCCAGCAGCTTACAGGGCGATCAGCCCCAGCATTTT. The entire variable domain, with the rest obtained from reference TRBV5-1 and TRBJ1-5, is as follows: KAGVTQTPRYLIKTRGQQVTLSCSPISGHRSVSWYQQTPGQGLQFLFEYFSETQRNKGNFPGRFSGRQFSNSRSEMNVSTLELGDSALYLCASSLQGDQPQHFGDGTRLSIL.

As concerns this clone: At the DNA level, this CDR3 is encoded by other sequences in the same sample as well. The CDR3 loop is CASSGGQNTGELFF. CDR3 bases: TGCGCCAGCAGCGGGGGACAGAACACCGGGGAGCTGTTTTTT. This chain connects TRBV5-1 to TRBJ2-2; weak D call: TRBD1 (6 bases). Germline V lookup: CDR1 SGHRS, CDR2 YFSETQ. Between the trimmed V and J ends, which lost 4 bases and 1 base, there was a span of 8 bases. The CDR3 extends over 14 amino acids.

The V call is TRBV30, the J call TRBJ1-5; the match to TRBD1 covers 8 bases. This CDR3 comprises 15 residues. The V and J ends lost 0 bases and 11 bases, in that order; junction bases with no gene match: 12. Looked up from germline, CDR1 is GTSNPN and CDR2 is SVGIG (reference sequence). CDR3 amino acids: CAWSVEGTGSTSQHF. The CDR3 DNA is TGTGCCTGGAGTGTAGAGGGGACAGGCTCCACGTCCCAGCATTTT.

This sequence joins TRBV7-2 and TRBJ2-7; D remains ambiguous. V was trimmed by 7 bases and J by 2 bases, leaving 15 bases between them. The CDR3 sequence is 14 residues long. Germline V lookup: CDR1 SGHTA, CDR2 FQGNSA. The CDR3 sequence: CASTASVQAYEQYF. The CDR3 DNA follows: TGTGCCAGCACCGCGTCCGTGCAGGCCTACGAGCAGTACTTC.

The chain recombines TRBV28 with TRBJ1-1, with 7 nucleotides matching TRBD1. This CDR3 has 12 amino acids. Germline CDR1 and CDR2: MDHEN and SYDVKM. V trimming: 10 bases; J trimming: 4 bases; junction bases outside the gene matches: 6. This CDR3 is CAISPGGTEAFF. The CDR3 DNA reads TGTGCCATCAGCCCAGGGGGCACTGAAGCTTTCTTT.

The chain employs TRBV5-1 and TRBJ1-1, with a weak D call TRBD1 (6 bases). Germline V CDR1 and CDR2: SGHRS, YFSETQ. This CDR3 comprises 14 residues. V was pared by 2 bases and J by 8 bases, with 16 bases between. The CDR3 loop reads CASSFIGTPEEAFF. CDR3 coding DNA: TGCGCCAGCAGCTTCATCGGGACACCTGAAGAAGCTTTCTTT.

A single count supports this clone. This chain joins TRBV29-1 and TRBJ2-1, with 9 bases lining up with TRBD1. CDR3 length: 15 residues. Unmatched junction bases numbered 3, after V lost 1 base and J lost 2 bases. The germline CDR1 and CDR2 sequences are SQVTM and ANQGSEA. The CDR3 sequence: CSVEVGTGPYNEQFF. The CDR3 DNA reads as TGCAGCGTTGAAGTCGGGACAGGGCCCTACAATGAGCAGTTCTTC.

The genes are TRBV29-1 and TRBJ2-1, with TRBD1 matching over 8 bases. Germline lookup yields CDR1 SQVTM and CDR2 ANQGSEA. This CDR3 contains 15 residues. With V trimmed by 2 bases and J by 3 bases, 6 bases remained unmatched. DNA of the CDR3: TGCAGCGTTGAACTGGGACAGGTAGTCTACAATGAGCAGTTCTTC. This gives the protein CSVELGQVVYNEQFF.

The CDR3 nucleotides are TGCGCCAGCAGCCAGATGACAGTTAATGAAAAACTGTTTTTT. It codes for CASSQMTVNEKLFF. This chain links TRBV4-1 with TRBJ1-4; weak D call: TRBD1 (5 bases). From germline, CDR1 is MGHRA and CDR2 YSYEKL. Trimming took 3 bases from V and 4 from J, leaving 9 bases between them. This CDR3 has 14 amino acids.

This chain links TRBV7-4 with TRBJ2-5; no clear D gene. V was shortened by 0 bases and J by 5 bases, with 16 bases between the two germline ends. CDR3 length: 16 amino acids. Germline lookup yields CDR1 SGHVT and CDR2 SQSDAQ. DNA of the CDR3: TGTGCCAGCAGCTTAGCGTTTGGACGGGTGGGGGAGACCCAGTACTTC. Its protein is CASSLAFGRVGETQYF.

This chain connects TRBV5-4 to TRBJ2-5, with D hard to call. V lost 2 bases to trimming and J lost 3 bases, with 11 bases between them. This CDR3 region has 14 residues. CDR1 SGHNT and CDR2 YYREEE come from the germline V gene (reference sequence). CDR3 in DNA: TGTGCCAGCAGCTTCCCTGGTAGGGAAGAGACCCAGTACTTC. Protein sequence: CASSFPGREETQYF. The entire variable domain, with the rest obtained from reference TRBV5-4 and TRBJ2-5, is as follows: ETGVTQSPTHLIKTRGQQVTLRCSSQSGHNTVSWYQQALGQGPQFIFQYYREEENGRGNFPPRFSGLQFPNYSSELNVNALELDDSALYLCASSFPGREETQYFGPGTRLLVL.

CDR3 sequence: CSVRDAASYEQYF. The CDR3 coding sequence is TGCAGCGTTCGGGACGCCGCCTCCTACGAGCAGTACTTC. J is TRBJ2-7 and V is TRBV29-1, with D perhaps TRBD1 or TRBD2 (5 bases each). The CDR3 sequence is 13 residues long. V was shortened by 5 bases and J by 0 bases, with 11 bases between the two germline ends. Germline V gene data show CDR1 as SQVTM and CDR2 as ANQGSEA.

This chain links TRBV15 with TRBJ2-7; tentatively, D is TRBD1 or TRBD2 (6 bases each). The germline V gene has CDR1 LNHNV and CDR2 YYDKDF (reference sequence). Trimming took off 2 bases at V and 2 bases at J, with 13 bases between the two ends. This CDR3 spans 15 amino acids. The CDR3 DNA is TGTGCCACCAGCAGAAACCGAGGGGGGACCTACGAGCAGTACTTC. Translating gives CATSRNRGGTYEQYF.